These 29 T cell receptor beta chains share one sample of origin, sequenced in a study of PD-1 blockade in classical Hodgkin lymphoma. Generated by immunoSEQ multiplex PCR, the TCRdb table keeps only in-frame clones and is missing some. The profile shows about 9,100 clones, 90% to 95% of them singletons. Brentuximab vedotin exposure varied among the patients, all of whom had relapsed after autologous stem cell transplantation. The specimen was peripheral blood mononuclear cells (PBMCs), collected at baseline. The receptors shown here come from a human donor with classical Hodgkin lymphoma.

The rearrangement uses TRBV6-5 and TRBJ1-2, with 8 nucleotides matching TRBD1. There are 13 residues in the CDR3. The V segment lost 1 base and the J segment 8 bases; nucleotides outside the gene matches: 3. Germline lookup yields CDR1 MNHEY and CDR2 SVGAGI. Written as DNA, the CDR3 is TGTGCCAGCAGTTACTGGGACAGGTACGGCTACACCTTC. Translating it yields CASSYWDRYGYTF.

This CDR3 is CASSESGQETQYF. Written as DNA, the CDR3 is TGCGCCAGCAGTGAGTCGGGCCAAGAGACCCAGTACTTC. The chain links TRBV10-1 to TRBJ2-5, with unresolved D. The CDR3 loop spans 13 amino acids. The ends were cut back, 0 bases at V and 1 base at J, with 3 bases in the middle. The germline V gene has CDR1 WNHNN and CDR2 SYGVQD (reference sequence).

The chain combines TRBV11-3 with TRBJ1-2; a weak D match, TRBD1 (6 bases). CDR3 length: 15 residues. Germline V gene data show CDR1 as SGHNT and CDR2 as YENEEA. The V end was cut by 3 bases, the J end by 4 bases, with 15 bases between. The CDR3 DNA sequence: TGTGCCAGCAGCTTGGGGGGGCAGGTTGTCTATGGCTACACCTTC. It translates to CASSLGGQVVYGYTF.

The CDR3 is CASSALSGTGGRLGELFF. CDR3 nucleotide sequence: TGTGCCAGCAGCGCCCTTAGCGGGACGGGAGGGCGGTTAGGGGAGCTGTTTTTT. J is TRBJ2-2 and V is TRBV9; 8 bases agree with TRBD2. V gave up 3 bases and J gave up 8 bases; unmatched junction bases: 18. Germline assignment: CDR1 SGDLS and CDR2 YYNGEE. CDR3 length: 18 residues.

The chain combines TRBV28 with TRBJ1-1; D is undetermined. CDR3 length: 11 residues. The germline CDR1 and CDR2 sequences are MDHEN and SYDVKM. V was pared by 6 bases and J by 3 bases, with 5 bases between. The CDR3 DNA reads TGTGCCAGCAGAGAATACACTGAAGCTTTCTTT. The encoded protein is CASREYTEAFF.

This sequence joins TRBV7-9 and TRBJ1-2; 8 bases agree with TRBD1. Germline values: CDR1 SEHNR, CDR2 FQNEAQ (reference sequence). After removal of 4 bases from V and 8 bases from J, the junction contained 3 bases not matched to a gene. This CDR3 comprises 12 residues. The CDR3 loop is CASSSRTGGYTF. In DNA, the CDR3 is TGTGCCAGCAGCTCAAGGACAGGGGGCTACACCTTC.

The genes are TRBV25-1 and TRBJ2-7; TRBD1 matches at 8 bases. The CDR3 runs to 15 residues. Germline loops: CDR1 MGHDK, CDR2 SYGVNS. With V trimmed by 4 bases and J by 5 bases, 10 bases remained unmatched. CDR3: CASSGEGQARDEQYF. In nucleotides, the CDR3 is TGTGCCAGCAGTGGAGAGGGACAGGCCCGCGACGAGCAGTACTTC.

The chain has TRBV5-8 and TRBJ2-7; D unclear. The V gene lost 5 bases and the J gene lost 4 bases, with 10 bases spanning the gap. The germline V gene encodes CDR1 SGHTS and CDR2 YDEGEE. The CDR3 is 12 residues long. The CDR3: CASRGDKYEQYF. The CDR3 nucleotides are TGTGCCAGCAGGGGTGATAAATACGAGCAGTACTTC.

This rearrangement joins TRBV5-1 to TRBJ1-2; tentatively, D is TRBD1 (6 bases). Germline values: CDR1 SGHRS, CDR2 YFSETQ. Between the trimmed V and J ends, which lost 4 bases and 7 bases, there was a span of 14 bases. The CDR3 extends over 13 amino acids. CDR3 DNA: TGCGCCAGCAGCCCTGACAGGCTCTCTGGCTACACCTTC. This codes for CASSPDRLSGYTF.

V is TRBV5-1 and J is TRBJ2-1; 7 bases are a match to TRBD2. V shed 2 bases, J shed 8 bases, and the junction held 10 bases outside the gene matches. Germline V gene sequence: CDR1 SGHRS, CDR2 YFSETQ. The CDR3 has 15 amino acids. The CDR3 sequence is CASSFLTASGYEQFF. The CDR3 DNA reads TGCGCCAGCAGCTTCTTAACGGCTAGCGGATATGAGCAGTTCTTC.

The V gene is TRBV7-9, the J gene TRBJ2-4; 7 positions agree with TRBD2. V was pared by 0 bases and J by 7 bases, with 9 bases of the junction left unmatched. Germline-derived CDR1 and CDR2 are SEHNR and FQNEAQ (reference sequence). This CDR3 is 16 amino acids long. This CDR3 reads CASSLAPLAAGNIQYF. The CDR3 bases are TGTGCCAGCAGCTTAGCGCCACTAGCAGCGGGGAACATTCAGTACTTC.

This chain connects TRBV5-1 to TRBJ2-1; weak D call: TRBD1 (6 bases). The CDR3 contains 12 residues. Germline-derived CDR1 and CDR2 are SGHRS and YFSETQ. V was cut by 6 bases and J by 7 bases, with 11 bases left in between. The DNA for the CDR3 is TGCGCCAGCACCAGGGACAAGAATGAGCAGTTCTTC. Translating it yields CASTRDKNEQFF.

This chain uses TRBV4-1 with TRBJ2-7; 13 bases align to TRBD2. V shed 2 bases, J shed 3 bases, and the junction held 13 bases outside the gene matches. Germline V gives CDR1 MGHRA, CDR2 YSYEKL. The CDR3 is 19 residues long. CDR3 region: CASSQPRTSGSLWDYEQYF. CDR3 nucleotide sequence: TGCGCCAGCAGCCAACCTAGGACTAGCGGGAGCCTATGGGACTACGAGCAGTACTTC.

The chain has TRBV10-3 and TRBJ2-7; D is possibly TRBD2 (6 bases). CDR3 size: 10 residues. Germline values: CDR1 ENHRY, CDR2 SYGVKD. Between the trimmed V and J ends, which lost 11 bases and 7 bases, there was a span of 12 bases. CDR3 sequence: CAGLGGEQYF. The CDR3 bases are TGTGCCGGTCTTGGGGGGGAGCAGTACTTC.

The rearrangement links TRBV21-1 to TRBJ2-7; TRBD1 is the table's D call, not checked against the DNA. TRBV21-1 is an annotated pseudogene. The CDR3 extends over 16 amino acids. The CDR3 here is CASSKREGQGAYEQYF. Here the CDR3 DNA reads TGTGCCAGCAGCAAACGGGAGGGACAGGGGGCTTACGAGCAGTACTTC.

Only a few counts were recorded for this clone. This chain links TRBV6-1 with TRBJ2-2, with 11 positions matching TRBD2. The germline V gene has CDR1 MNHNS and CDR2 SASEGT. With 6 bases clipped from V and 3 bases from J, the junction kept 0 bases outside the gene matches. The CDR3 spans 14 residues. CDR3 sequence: CASRLAGDTGELFF. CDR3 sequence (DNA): TGTGCCAGCAGACTAGCGGGAGACACCGGGGAGCTGTTTTTT.

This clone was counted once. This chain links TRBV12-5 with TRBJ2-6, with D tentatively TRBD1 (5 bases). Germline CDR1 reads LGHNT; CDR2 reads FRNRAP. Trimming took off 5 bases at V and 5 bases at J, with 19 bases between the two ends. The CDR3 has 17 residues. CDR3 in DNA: TGTGCTAGTGGTGGAGCGTCAGGACAAAGTCGGGCCAACGTCCTGACTTTC. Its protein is CASGGASGQSRANVLTF.

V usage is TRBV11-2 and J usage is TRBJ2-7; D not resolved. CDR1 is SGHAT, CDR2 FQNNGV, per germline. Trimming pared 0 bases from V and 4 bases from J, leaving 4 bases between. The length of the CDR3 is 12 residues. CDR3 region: CASSLDRYEQYF. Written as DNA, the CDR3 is TGTGCCAGCAGCTTAGACAGGTACGAGCAGTACTTC.

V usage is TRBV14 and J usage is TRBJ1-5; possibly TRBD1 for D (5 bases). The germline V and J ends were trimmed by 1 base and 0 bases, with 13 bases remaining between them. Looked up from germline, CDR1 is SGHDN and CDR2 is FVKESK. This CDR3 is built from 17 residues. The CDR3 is CASSQGWGSNSNQPQHF. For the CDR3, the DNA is TGTGCCAGCAGCCAAGGGTGGGGCTCTAATAGCAATCAGCCCCAGCATTTT.

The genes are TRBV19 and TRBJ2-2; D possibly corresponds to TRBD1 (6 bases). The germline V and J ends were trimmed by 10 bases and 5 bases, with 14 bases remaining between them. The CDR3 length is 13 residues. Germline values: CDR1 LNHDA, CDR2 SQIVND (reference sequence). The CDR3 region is CATRGRGTGELFF. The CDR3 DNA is TGTGCCACGAGGGGAAGGGGGACCGGGGAGCTGTTTTTT. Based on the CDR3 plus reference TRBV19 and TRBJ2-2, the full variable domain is DGGITQSPKYLFRKEGQNVTLSCEQNLNHDAMYWYRQDPGQGLRLIYYSQIVNDFQKGDIAEGYSVSREKKESFPLTVTSAQKNPTAFYLCATRGRGTGELFFGEGSRLTVL.

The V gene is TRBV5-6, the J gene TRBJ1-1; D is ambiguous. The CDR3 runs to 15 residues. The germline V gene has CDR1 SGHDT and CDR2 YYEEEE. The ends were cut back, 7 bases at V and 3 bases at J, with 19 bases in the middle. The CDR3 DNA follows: TGTGCCAGCCGAGAGGTCCGGTATATGGACACTGAAGCTTTCTTT. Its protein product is CASREVRYMDTEAFF. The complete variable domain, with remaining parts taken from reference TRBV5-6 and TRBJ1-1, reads DAGVTQSPTHLIKTRGQQVTLRCSPKSGHDTVSWYQQALGQGPQFIFQYYEEEERQRGNFPDRFSGHQFPNYSSELNVNALLLGDSALYLCASREVRYMDTEAFFGQGTRLTVV.

CDR3 bases: TGTGCCAGCAGCTTTTACAGGGCAGGAGATACGCAGTATTTT. It specifies CASSFYRAGDTQYF. This chain connects TRBV7-8 to TRBJ2-3; TRBD1 might be the D (6 bases). The CDR3 is 14 residues long. The germline V gene has CDR1 SGHVS and CDR2 FQNEAQ. The V end was cut by 3 bases, the J end by 5 bases, with 12 bases between.

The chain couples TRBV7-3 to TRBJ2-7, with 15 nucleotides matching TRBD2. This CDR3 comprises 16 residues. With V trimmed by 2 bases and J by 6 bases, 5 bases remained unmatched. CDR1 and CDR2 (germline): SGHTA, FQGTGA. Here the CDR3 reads CASSLGTSGRRSEQYF. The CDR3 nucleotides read TGTGCCAGCAGCTTAGGGACTAGCGGGAGGAGGAGCGAGCAGTACTTC.

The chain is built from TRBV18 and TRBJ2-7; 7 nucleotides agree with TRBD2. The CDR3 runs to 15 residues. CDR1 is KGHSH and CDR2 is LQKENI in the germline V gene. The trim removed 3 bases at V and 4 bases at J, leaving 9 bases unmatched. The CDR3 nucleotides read TGTGCCAGCTCACCGCGACTAGCCGCCCAGTACGAGCAGTACTTC. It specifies CASSPRLAAQYEQYF. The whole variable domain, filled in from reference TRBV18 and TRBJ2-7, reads NAGVMQNPRHLVRRRGQEARLRCSPMKGHSHVYWYRQLPEEGLKFMVYLQKENIIDESGMPKERFSAEFPKEGPSILRIQQVVRGDSAAYFCASSPRLAAQYEQYFGPGTRLTVT.

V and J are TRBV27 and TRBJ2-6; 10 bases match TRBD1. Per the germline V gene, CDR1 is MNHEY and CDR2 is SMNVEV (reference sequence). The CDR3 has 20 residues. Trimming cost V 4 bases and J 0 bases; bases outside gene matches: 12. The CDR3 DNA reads TGTGCCAGCAGTTCCTCCTTTTGGACAGGGGGTTACTCTGGGGCCAACGTCCTGACTTTC. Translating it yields CASSSSFWTGGYSGANVLTF.

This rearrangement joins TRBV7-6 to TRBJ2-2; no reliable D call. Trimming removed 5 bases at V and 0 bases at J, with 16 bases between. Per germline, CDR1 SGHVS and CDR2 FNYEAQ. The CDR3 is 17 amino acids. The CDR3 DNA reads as TGTGCCAGCAGCGGCCTAGAGGCGGCCACGAACACCGGGGAGCTGTTTTTT. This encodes CASSGLEAATNTGELFF. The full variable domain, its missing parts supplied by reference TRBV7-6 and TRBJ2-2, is GAGVSQSPRYKVTKRGQDVALRCDPISGHVSLYWYRQALGQGPEFLTYFNYEAQQDKSGLPNDRFSAERPEGSISTLTIQRTEQRDSAMYRCASSGLEAATNTGELFFGEGSRLTVL.

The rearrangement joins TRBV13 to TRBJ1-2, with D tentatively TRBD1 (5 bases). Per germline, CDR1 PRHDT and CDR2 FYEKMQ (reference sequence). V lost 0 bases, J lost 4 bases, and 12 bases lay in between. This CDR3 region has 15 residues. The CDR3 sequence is CASSLGKPGRYGYTF. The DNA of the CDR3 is TGTGCCAGCAGCTTAGGTAAACCGGGACGCTATGGCTACACCTTC.

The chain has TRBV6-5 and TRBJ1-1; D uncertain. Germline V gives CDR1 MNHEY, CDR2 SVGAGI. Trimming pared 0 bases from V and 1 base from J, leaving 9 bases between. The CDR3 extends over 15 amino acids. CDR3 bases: TGTGCCAGCAGTTACTCTTTGGTGAGGAACACTGAAGCTTTCTTT. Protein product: CASSYSLVRNTEAFF.

CDR3 in amino acids: CAWDRTYEQYF. CDR3 in DNA: TGTGCCTGGGACAGGACCTACGAGCAGTACTTC. The chain recombines TRBV30 with TRBJ2-7; D is possibly TRBD1 (6 bases). CDR3 length: 11 amino acids. The V end was cut by 5 bases, the J end by 2 bases, with 7 bases between. Germline loops: CDR1 GTSNPN, CDR2 SVGIG (reference sequence).